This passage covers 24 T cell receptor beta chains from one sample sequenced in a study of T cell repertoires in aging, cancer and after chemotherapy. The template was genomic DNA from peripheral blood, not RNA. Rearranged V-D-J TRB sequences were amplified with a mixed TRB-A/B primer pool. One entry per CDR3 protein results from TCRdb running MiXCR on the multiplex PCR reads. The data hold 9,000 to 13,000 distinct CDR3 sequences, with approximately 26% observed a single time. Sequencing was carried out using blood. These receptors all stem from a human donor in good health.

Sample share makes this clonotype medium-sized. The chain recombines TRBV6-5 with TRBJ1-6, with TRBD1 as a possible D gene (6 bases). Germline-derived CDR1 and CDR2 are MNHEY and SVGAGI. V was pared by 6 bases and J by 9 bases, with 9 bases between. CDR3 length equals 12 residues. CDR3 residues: CASSQGSSPLHF. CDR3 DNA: TGTGCCAGCAGCCAGGGGAGTTCACCCCTCCACTTT.

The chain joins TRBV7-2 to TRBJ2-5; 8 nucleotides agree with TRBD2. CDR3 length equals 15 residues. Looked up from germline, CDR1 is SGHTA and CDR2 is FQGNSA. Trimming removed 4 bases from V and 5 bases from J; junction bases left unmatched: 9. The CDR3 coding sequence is TGTGCCAGCAGCTCCCTCGGGAGGGCCGTGGAGACCCAGTACTTC. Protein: CASSSLGRAVETQYF.

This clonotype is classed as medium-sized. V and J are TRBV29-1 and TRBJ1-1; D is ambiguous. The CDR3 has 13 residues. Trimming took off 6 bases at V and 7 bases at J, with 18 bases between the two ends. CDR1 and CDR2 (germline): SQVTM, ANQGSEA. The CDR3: CSVGFPNTREAFF. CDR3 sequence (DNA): TGCAGCGTCGGCTTCCCAAATACCCGTGAAGCTTTCTTT.

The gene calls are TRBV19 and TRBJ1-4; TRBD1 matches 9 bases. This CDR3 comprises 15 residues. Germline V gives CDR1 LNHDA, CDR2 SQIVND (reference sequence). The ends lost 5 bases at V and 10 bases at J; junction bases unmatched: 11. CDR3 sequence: CASSSAGQGKGKLFF. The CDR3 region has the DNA TGTGCCAGTAGTTCGGCGGGACAGGGAAAGGGAAAACTGTTTTTT.

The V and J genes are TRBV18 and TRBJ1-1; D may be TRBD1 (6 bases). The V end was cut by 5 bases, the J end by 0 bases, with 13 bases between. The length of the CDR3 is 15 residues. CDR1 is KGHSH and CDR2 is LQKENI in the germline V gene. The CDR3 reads CASSAVQGMNTEAFF. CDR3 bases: TGTGCCAGCTCAGCCGTACAGGGAATGAACACTGAAGCTTTCTTT. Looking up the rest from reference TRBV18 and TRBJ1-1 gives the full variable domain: NAGVMQNPRHLVRRRGQEARLRCSPMKGHSHVYWYRQLPEEGLKFMVYLQKENIIDESGMPKERFSAEFPKEGPSILRIQQVVRGDSAAYFCASSAVQGMNTEAFFGQGTRLTVV.

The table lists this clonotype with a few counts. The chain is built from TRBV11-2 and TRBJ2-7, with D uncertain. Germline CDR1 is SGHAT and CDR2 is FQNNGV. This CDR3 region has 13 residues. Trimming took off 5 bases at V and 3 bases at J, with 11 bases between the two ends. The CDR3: CASSDVGVYEQYF. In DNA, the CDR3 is TGTGCCAGCAGCGACGTTGGGGTCTACGAGCAGTACTTC. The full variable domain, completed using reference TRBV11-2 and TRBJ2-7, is EAGVAQSPRYKIIEKRQSVAFWCNPISGHATLYWYQQILGQGPKLLIQFQNNGVVDDSQLPKDRFSAERLKGVDSTLKIQPAKLEDSAVYLCASSDVGVYEQYFGPGTRLTVT.

The CDR3 sequence: CASSTGLAGGLDSYNEQFF. CDR3 DNA: TGCGCCAGCAGCACCGGACTAGCGGGAGGGCTGGACTCCTACAATGAGCAGTTCTTC. The chain employs TRBV5-1 and TRBJ2-1; 15 bases are shared with TRBD2. V was pared by 4 bases and J by 0 bases, with 8 bases of the junction left unmatched. The germline gives CDR1 SGHRS, CDR2 YFSETQ. The CDR3 length is 19 residues.

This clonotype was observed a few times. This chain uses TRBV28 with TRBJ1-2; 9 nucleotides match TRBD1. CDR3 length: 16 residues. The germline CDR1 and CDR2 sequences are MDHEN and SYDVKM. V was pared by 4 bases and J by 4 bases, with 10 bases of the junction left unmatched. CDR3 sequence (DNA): TGTGCCAGCAGTTGGGCCATAACAGGGGGCGCCTATGGCTACACCTTC. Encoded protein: CASSWAITGGAYGYTF.

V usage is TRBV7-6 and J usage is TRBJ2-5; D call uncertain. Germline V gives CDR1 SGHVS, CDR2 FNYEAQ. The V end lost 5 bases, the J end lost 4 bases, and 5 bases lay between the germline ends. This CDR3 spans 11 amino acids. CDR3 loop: CASSHRETQYF. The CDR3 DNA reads TGTGCCAGCAGCCACCGAGAGACCCAGTACTTC.

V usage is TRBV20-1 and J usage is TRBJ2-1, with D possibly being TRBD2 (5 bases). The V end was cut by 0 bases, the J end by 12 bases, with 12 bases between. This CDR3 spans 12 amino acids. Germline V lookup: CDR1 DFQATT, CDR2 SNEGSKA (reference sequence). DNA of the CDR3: TGCAGTGCTAGAGATAGGAGGTGGAGGCAGTTCTTC. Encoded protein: CSARDRRWRQFF.

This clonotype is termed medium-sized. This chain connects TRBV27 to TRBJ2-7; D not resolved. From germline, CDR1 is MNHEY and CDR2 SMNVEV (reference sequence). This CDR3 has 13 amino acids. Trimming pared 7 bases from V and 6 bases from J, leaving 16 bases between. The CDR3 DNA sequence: TGTGCCAGCACGGTCCCAGATGGTAGCGAGCAGTACTTC. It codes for CASTVPDGSEQYF.

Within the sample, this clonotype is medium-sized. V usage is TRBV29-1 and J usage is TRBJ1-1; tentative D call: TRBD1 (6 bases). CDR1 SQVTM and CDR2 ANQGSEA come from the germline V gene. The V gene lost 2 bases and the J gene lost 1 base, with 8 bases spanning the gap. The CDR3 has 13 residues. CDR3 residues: CSVESRGNTEAFF. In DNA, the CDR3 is TGCAGCGTTGAATCCAGGGGGAACACTGAAGCTTTCTTT.

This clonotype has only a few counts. The CDR3 spells CSASTSGRTNEQFF. As DNA, the CDR3 is TGCAGTGCCTCTACTAGCGGGAGGACCAATGAGCAGTTCTTC. This sequence joins TRBV20-1 and TRBJ2-1, with 12 bases lining up with TRBD2. The CDR3 covers 14 residues. Germline V gene sequence: CDR1 DFQATT, CDR2 SNEGSKA (reference sequence). Unmatched junction bases numbered 6, after V lost 6 bases and J lost 6 bases.

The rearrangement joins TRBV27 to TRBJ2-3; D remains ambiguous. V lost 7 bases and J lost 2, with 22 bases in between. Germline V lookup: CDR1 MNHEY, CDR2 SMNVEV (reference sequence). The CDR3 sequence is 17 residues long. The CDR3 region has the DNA TGTGCCAGCACCGTTTCTGAACAGATCACAATCACAGATACGCAGTATTTT. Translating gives CASTVSEQITITDTQYF.

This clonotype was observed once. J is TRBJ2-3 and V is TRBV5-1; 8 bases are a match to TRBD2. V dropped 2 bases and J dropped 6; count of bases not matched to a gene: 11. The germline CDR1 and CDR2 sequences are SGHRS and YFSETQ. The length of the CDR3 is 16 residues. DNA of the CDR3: TGCGCCAGCAGCTTTGACTTAGCGGGGTTCGGGGATACGCAGTATTTT. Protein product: CASSFDLAGFGDTQYF.

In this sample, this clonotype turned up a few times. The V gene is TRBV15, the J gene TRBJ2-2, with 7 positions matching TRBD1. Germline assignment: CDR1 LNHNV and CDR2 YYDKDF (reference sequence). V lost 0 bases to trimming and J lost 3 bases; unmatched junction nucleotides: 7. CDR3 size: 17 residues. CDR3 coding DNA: TGTGCCACCAGCAGAGATCATAGGGGGCAGTACACCGGGGAGCTGTTTTTT. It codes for CATSRDHRGQYTGELFF.

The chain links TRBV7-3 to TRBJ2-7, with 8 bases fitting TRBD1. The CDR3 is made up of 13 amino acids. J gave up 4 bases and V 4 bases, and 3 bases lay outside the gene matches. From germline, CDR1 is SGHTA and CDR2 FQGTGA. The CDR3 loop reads CASSSYRGYEQYF. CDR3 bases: TGTGCCAGCAGCTCGTACAGGGGGTACGAGCAGTACTTC.

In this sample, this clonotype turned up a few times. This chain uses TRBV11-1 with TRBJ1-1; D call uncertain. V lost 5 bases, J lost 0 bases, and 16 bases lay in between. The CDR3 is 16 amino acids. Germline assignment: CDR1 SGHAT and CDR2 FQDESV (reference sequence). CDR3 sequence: CASSPFRRALNTEAFF. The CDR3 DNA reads TGTGCCAGCAGCCCTTTCAGGAGGGCACTGAACACTGAAGCTTTCTTT.

The CDR3 DNA reads TGTGCCAGCAGCTTATTTGGCAGGGCAAAGGGTACAGATACGCAGTATTTT. Translated: CASSLFGRAKGTDTQYF. This chain connects TRBV7-6 to TRBJ2-3; maybe TRBD1 (5 bases). The CDR3 loop spans 17 amino acids. The V gene's germline CDR1 is SGHVS and CDR2 FNYEAQ. Trimming removed 2 bases at V and 3 bases at J, with 18 bases between.

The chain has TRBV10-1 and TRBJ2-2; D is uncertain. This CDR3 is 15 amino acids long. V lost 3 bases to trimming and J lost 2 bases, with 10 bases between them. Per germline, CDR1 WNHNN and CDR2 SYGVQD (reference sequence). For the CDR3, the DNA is TGCGCCAGCAGTGATTGGGATCCTAACACCGGGGAGCTGTTTTTT. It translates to CASSDWDPNTGELFF.

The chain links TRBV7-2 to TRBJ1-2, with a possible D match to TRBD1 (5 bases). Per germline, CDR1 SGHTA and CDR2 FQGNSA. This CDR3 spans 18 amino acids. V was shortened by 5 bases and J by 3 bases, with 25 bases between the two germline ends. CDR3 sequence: CASSIWRSGTDLHYGYTF. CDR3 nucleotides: TGTGCCAGCAGCATTTGGCGTAGTGGGACGGACTTACACTATGGCTACACCTTC. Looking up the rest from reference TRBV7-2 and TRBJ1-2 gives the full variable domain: GAGVSQSPSNKVTEKGKDVELRCDPISGHTALYWYRQSLGQGLEFLIYFQGNSAPDKSGLPSDRFSAERTGGSVSTLTIQRTQQEDSAVYLCASSIWRSGTDLHYGYTFGSGTRLTVV.

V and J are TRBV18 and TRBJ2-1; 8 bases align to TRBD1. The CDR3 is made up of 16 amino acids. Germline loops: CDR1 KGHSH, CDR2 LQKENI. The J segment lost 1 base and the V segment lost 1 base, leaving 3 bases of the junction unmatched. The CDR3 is CASSPLTGGSYNEQFF. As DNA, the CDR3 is TGTGCCAGCTCACCACTAACAGGGGGTTCCTACAATGAGCAGTTCTTC.

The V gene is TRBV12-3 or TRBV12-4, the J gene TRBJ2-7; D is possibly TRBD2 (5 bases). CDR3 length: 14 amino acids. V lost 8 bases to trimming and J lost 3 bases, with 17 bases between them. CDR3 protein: CASSSRSGFYEQYF. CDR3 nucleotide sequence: TGTGCCAGCTCATCCCGTTCGGGGTTCTACGAGCAGTACTTC.

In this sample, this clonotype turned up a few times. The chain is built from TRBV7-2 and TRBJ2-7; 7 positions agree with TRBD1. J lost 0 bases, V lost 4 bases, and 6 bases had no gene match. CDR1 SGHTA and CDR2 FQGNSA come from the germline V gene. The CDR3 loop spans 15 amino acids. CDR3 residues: CASSSSGTVSYEQYF. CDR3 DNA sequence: TGTGCCAGCAGCTCATCTGGGACAGTCTCCTACGAGCAGTACTTC.